This record covers a single T cell receptor beta chain. Its antigen remains unknown. V was cut by 0 bases and J by 5 bases, with 14 bases left in between. CDR3 length equals 15 residues. This entry belongs to a study of OX40 agonist ivuxolimab in advanced cancers. Whole-study findings and limits: Researchers did not determine the expanded peripheral T cells' antigen specificity.

Sequencing was performed with immunoSEQ multiplex PCR; in TCRdb, only in-frame clones are kept and a portion is missing. The sample holds 60,000 to 100,000 clones, around 80% seen once. At baseline, cycle 4 day 1, and cycle 7 day 1, blood was sampled. The sequence was obtained from an adult with an advanced solid tumor such as melanoma, head and neck, liver or kidney cancer. J is TRBJ2-7 and V is TRBV23-1, with D possibly matching TRBD1 (6 bases). TRBV23-1 has ORF status, its function being uncertain. The sequences come from CD4+ or CD8+ T cells sorted from blood, collected in a trial of the OX40 agonist ivuxolimab. The CDR3 reads CASSQSRVGGNEQYF. The CDR3 DNA reads as TGCGCCAGCAGTCAATCGAGGGTAGGGGGTAACGAGCAGTACTTC.